This T cell receptor beta chain is from a study of chemoradiotherapy in HPV16-positive cancers. The repertoire was sequenced with immunoSEQ multiplex PCR; TCRdb's copy has only in-frame clones and lacks some. The sample yields 5,000 to 8,000 clones, 75% to 85% seen once. The germline V gene has CDR1 KGHSH and CDR2 LQKENI. V gave up 3 bases and J gave up 15 bases, with 12 bases separating them. The CDR3 runs 11 residues. Findings and limits, study-wide: Candidate HPV-specific clones and E7-related TCR motifs grew in tumor during treatment.

Comments on this clone: What it recognizes is unknown.

The chain has TRBV18 and TRBJ2-1; tentative D call: TRBD2 (6 bases). The TCR was taken from a human donor with HPV-associated anogenital cancer. Sequencing was performed on tumor tissue, taken from a patient who underwent chemoradiotherapy. The CDR3 loop reads CASSPGEVWFF. In DNA form, the CDR3 reads TGTGCCAGCTCACCCGGGGAGGTTTGGTTCTTC.